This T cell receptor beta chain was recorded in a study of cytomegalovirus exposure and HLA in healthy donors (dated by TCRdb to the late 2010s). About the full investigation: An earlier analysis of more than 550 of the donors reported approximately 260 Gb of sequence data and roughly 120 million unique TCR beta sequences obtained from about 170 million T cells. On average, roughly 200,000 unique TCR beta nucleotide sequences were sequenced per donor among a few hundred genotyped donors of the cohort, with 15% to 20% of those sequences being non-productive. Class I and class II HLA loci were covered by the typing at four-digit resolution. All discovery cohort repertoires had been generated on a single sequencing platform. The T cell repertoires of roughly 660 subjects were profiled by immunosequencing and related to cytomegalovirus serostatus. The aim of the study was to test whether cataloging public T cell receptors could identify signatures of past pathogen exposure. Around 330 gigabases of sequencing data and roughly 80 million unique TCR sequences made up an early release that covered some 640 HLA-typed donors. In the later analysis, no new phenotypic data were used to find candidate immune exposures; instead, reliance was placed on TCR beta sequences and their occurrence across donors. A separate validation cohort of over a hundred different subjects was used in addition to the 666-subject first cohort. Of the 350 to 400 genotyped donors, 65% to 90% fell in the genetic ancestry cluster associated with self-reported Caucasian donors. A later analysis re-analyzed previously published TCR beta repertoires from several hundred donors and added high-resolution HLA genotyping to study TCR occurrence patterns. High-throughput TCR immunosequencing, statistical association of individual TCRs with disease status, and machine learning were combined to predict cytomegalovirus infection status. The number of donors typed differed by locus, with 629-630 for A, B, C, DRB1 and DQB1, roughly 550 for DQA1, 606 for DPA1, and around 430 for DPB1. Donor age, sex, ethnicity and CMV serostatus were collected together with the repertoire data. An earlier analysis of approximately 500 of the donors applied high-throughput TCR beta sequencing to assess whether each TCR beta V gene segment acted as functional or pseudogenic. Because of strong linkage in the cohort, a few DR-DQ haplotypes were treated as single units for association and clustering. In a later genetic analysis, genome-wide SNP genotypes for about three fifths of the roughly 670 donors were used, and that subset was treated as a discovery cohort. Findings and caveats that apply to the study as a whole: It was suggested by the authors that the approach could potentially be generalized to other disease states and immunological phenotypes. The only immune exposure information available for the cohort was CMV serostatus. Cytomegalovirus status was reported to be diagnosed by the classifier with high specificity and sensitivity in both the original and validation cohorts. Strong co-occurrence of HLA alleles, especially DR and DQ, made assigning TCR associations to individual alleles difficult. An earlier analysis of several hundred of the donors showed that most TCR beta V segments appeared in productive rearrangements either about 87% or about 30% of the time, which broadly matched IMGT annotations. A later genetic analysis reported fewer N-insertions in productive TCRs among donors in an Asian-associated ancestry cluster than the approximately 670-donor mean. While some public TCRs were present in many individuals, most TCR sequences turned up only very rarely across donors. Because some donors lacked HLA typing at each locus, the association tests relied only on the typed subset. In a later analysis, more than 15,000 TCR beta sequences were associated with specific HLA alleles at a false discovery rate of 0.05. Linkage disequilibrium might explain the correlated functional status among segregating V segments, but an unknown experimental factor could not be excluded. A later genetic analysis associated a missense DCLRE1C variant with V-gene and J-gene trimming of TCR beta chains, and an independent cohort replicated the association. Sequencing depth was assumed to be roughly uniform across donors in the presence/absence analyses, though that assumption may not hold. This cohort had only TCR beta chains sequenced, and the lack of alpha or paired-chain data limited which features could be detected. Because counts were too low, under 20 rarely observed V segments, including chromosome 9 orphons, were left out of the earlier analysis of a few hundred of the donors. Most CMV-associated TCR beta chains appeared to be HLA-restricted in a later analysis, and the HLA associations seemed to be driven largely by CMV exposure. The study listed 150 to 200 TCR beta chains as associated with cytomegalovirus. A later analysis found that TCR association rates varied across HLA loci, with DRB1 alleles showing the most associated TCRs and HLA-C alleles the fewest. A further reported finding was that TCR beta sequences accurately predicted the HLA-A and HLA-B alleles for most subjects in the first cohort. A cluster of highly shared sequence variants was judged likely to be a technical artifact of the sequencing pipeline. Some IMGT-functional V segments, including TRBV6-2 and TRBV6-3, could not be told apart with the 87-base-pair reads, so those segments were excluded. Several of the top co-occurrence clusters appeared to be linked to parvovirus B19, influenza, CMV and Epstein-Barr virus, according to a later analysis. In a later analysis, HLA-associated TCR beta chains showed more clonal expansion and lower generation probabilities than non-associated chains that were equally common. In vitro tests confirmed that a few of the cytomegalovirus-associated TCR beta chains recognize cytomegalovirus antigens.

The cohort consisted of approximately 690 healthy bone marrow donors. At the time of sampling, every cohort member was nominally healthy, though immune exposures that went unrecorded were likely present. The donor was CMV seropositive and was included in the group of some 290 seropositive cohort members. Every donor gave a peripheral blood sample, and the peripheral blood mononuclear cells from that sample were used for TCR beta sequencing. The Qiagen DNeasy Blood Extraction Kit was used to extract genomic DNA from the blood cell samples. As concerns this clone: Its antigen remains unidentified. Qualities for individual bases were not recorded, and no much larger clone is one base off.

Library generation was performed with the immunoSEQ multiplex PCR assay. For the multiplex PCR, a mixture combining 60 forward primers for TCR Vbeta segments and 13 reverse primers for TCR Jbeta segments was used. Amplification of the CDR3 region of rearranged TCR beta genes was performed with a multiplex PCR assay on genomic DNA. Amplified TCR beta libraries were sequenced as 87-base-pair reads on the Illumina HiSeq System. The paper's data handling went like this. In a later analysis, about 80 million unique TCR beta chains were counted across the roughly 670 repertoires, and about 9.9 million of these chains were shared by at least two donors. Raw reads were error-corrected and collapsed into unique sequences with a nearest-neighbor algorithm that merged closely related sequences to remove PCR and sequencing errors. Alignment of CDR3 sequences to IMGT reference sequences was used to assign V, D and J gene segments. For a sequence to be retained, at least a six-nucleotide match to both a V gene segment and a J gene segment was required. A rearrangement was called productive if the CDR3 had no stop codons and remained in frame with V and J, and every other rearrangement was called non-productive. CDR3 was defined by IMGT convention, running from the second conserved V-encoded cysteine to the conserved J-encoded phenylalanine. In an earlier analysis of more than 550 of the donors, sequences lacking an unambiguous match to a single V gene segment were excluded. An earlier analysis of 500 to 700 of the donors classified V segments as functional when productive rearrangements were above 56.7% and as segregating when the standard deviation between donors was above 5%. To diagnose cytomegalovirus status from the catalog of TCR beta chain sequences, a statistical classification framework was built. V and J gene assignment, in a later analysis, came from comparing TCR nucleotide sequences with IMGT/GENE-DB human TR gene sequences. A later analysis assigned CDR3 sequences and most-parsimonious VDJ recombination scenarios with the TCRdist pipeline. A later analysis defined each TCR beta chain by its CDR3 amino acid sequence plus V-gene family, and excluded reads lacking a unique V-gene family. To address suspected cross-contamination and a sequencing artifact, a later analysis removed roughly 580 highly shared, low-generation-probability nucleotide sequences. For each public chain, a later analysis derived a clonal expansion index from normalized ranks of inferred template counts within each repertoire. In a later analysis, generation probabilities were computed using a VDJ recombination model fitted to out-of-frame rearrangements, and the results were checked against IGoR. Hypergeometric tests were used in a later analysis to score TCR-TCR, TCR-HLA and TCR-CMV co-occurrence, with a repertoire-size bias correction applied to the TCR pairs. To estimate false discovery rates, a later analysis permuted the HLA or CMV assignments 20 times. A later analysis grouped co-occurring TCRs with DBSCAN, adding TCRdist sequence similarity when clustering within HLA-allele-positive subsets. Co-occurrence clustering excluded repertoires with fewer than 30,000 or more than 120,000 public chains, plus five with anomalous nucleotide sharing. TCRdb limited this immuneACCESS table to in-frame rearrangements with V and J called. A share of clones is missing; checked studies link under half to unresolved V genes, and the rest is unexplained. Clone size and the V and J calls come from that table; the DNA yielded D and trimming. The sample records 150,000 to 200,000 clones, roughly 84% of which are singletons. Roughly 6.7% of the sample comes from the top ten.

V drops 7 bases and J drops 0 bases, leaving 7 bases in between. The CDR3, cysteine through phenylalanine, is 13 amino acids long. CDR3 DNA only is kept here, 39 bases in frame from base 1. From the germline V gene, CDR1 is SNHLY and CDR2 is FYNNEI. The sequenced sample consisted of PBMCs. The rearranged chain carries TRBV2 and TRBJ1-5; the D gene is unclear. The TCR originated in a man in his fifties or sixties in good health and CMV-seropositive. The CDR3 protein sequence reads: CASNRDSNQPQHF. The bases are TGTGCCAGCAACCGGGATAGCAATCAGCCCCAGCATTTT. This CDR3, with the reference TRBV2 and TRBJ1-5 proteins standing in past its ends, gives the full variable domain EPEVTQTPSHQVTQMGQEVILRCVPISNHLYFYWYRQILGQKVEFLVSFYNNEISEKSEIFDDQFSVERPDGSNFTLKIRSTKLEDSAMYFCASNRDSNQPQHFGDGTRLSIL.